Presented here are 13 T cell receptor beta chains from one specimen sequenced in a study of T cell responses to AZD1222 COVID-19 vaccine. TCRdb's table, derived via immunoSEQ multiplex PCR, lists solely in-frame clones and lacks some. In the table there are about 150,000 clones, 87% of which are singletons. This material consisted of peripheral blood, taken 28 days after the second AZD1222 dose. These receptors came from an adult who received the AZD1222 COVID-19 vaccine.

In DNA, the CDR3 is TGTGCCAGCTCACTGGGACAGCCCACAGATACGCAGTATTTT. Translated, it gives CASSLGQPTDTQYF. V and J are TRBV18 and TRBJ2-3; 7 bases are a match to TRBD1. The CDR3 has 14 amino acids. V gave up 4 bases and J gave up 2 bases; unmatched junction bases: 3. Germline V CDR1 and CDR2: KGHSH, LQKENI.

Regarding this clone: Distinct nucleotide sequences in the sample also encode this CDR3. The chain combines TRBV18 with TRBJ1-5; D ambiguous. The CDR3 loop spans 13 amino acids. With 2 bases removed from V and 0 bases from J, the gap between germline ends came to 2 bases. CDR1 is KGHSH, CDR2 LQKENI, per germline. CDR3 nucleotides: TGTGCCAGCTCACCAGGTAGCAATCAGCCCCAGCATTTT. This encodes CASSPGSNQPQHF.

This chain uses TRBV4-1 with TRBJ2-7; either TRBD1 or TRBD2 may supply D (5 bases each). Trimming removed 1 base at V and 2 bases at J, with 9 bases between. CDR3 size: 14 residues. CDR1 and CDR2 from the germline V gene are MGHRA and YSYEKL. This chain's CDR3 is CASSQGTGPYEQYF. The CDR3 bases are TGCGCCAGCAGCCAAGGCACGGGGCCCTACGAGCAGTACTTC.

The V call is TRBV6-2 or TRBV6-3, the J call TRBJ1-1; the D is unclear. Trimming removed 6 bases from V and 1 base from J, with 24 bases in between. Germline CDR1 reads MNHEY; CDR2 reads SVGEGT. The CDR3 runs to 18 residues. Here the CDR3 reads CASSFDRAASLTNTEAFF. Here the CDR3 DNA reads TGTGCCAGCAGCTTTGATAGGGCGGCCTCACTAACGAACACTGAAGCTTTCTTT.

This clone occurred once. This chain connects TRBV4-1 to TRBJ2-1; D may be TRBD1 or TRBD2 (5 bases each). Between the trimmed V and J ends, which lost 0 bases and 9 bases, there was a span of 15 bases. Germline V gives CDR1 MGHRA, CDR2 YSYEKL. This CDR3 comprises 15 residues. The CDR3 sequence: CASSQEFTRGTEQFF. The CDR3 DNA follows: TGCGCCAGCAGCCAAGAGTTCACTAGGGGAACTGAGCAGTTCTTC.

This clone showed up just once. This sequence joins TRBV19 and TRBJ1-3; perhaps TRBD1 as D (5 bases). V lost 3 bases, J lost 2 bases, and 8 bases lay in between. CDR3 length: 14 residues. Germline CDR1 and CDR2: LNHDA and SQIVND (reference sequence). CDR3 sequence (DNA): TGTGCCAGTAGTATGGGAGGGGCTGGAAACACCATATATTTT. Translating it yields CASSMGGAGNTIYF.

The chain carries TRBV7-2 and TRBJ2-3; D remains unclear. Looked up from germline, CDR1 is SGHTA and CDR2 is FQGNSA. V was trimmed by 5 bases and J by 2 bases, leaving 14 bases between them. The CDR3 sequence is 15 residues long. In DNA, the CDR3 is TGTGCCAGCAGCCTCCGCACGGCCGACACAGATACGCAGTATTTT. Translation: CASSLRTADTDTQYF.

The chain joins TRBV4-1 to TRBJ1-5; D is possibly TRBD1 (5 bases). The V end lost 3 bases, the J end lost 2 bases, and 17 bases lay between the germline ends. Germline-derived CDR1 and CDR2 are MGHRA and YSYEKL. The CDR3 contains 17 residues. The CDR3 reads CASSQAGTVIGNQPQHF. The CDR3 DNA reads TGCGCCAGCAGCCAGGCCGGGACGGTGATAGGCAATCAGCCCCAGCATTTT.

The CDR3 sequence is CASSQDIRRSRGSGTEAFF. CDR3 DNA: TGTGCCAGCAGCCAAGATATTAGGAGGAGCAGGGGGAGTGGGACTGAAGCTTTCTTT. The rearrangement uses TRBV4-2 and TRBJ1-1; 7 nucleotides line up with TRBD1. The trim removed 0 bases at V and 5 bases at J, leaving 18 bases unmatched. The CDR3 contains 19 residues. Germline assignment: CDR1 LGHNA and CDR2 YNFKEQ.

The gene calls are TRBV27 and TRBJ2-3, with 9 bases that match TRBD2. Germline CDR1 is MNHEY and CDR2 is SMNVEV (reference sequence). This CDR3 contains 15 residues. J was trimmed by 4 bases and V by 2 bases; bases with no gene match: 4. CDR3 region: CASSLAGGPADTQYF. CDR3 nucleotides: TGTGCCAGCAGTTTAGCGGGGGGGCCCGCAGATACGCAGTATTTT.

The rearrangement uses TRBV29-1 and TRBJ2-3; 12 positions agree with TRBD2. Germline lookup yields CDR1 SQVTM and CDR2 ANQGSEA. J was trimmed by 1 base and V by 6 bases; bases with no gene match: 5. The CDR3 has 15 amino acids. Written as DNA, the CDR3 is TGCAGCGTGTCACTAGCGGGGGGACGCACAGATACGCAGTATTTT. It specifies CSVSLAGGRTDTQYF.

The chain links TRBV9 to TRBJ1-2, with 10 bases lining up with TRBD1. CDR3 length: 14 amino acids. V lost 5 bases and J lost 2; bases outside the gene matches: 3. In germline, CDR1 is SGDLS, CDR2 YYNGEE. CDR3 sequence: CASSGTGANYGYTF. CDR3 DNA: TGTGCCAGCAGTGGGACAGGGGCAAACTATGGCTACACCTTC.

The gene calls are TRBV1 and TRBJ2-7; the tabulated D call, TRBD2, remains unverified against the DNA. TRBV1 is a documented pseudogene. The CDR3 sequence is 14 residues long. The CDR3 loop reads CTSSQGGTSYEQYF. CDR3 nucleotide sequence: TGCACCAGCAGCCAAGGCGGAACCTCCTACGAGCAGTACTTC.